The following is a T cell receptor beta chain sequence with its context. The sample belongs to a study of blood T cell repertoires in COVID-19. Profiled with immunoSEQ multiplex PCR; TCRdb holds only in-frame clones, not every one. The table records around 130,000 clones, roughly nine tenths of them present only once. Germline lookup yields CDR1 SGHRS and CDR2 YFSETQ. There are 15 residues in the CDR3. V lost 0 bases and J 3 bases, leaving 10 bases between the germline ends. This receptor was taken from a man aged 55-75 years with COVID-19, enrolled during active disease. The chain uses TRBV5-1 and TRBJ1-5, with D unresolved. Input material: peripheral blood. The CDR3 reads CASSLGATSNQPQHF. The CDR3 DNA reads TGCGCCAGCAGCTTGGGTGCAACATCCAATCAGCCCCAGCATTTT.